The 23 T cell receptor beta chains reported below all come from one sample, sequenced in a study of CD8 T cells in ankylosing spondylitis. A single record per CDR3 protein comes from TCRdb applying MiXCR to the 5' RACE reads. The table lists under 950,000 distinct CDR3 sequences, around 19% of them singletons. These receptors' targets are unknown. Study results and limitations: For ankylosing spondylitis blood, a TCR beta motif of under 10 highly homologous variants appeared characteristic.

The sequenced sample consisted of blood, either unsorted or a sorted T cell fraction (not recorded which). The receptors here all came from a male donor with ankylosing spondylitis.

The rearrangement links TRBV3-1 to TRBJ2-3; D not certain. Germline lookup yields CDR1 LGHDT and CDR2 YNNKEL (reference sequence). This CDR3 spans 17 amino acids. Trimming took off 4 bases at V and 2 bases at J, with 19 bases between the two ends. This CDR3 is CASSPQLPKLNTDTQYF. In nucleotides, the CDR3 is TGTGCCAGCAGCCCCCAACTACCCAAACTAAACACAGATACGCAGTATTTT.

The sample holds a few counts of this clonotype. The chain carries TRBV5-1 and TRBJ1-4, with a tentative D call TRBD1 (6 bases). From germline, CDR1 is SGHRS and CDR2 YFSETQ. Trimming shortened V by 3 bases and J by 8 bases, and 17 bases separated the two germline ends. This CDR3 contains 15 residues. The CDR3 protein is CASSWADSLSEKLFF. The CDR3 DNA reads TGCGCCAGCAGCTGGGCGGACAGTCTGAGCGAAAAACTGTTTTTT.

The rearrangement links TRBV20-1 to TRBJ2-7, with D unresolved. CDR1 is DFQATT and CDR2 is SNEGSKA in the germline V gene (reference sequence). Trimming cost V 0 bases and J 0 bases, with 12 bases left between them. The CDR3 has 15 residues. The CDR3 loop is CSAREYDLFSYEQYF. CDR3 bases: TGCAGTGCTAGAGAATACGACCTGTTCTCCTACGAGCAGTACTTC.

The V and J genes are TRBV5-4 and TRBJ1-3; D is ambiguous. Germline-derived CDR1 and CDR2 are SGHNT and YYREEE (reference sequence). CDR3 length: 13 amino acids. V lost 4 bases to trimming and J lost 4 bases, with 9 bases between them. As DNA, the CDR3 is TGTGCCAGCAGCGCGGACCGGGGAAACACCATATATTTT. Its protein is CASSADRGNTIYF. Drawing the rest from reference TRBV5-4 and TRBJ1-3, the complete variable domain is ETGVTQSPTHLIKTRGQQVTLRCSSQSGHNTVSWYQQALGQGPQFIFQYYREEENGRGNFPPRFSGLQFPNYSSELNVNALELDDSALYLCASSADRGNTIYFGEGSWLTVV.

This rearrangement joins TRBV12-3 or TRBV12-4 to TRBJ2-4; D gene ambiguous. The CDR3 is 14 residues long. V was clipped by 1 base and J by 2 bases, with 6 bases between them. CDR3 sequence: CASSLDKSKNIQYF. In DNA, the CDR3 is TGTGCCAGCAGTTTAGACAAATCCAAAAACATTCAGTACTTC.

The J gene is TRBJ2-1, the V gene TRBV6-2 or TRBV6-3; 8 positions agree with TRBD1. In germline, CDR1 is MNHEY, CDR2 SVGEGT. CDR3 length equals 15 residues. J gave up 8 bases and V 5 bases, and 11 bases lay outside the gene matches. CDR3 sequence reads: CASSVQGGEYHEQFF. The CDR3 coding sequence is TGTGCCAGCAGTGTACAGGGGGGTGAGTACCATGAGCAGTTCTTC.

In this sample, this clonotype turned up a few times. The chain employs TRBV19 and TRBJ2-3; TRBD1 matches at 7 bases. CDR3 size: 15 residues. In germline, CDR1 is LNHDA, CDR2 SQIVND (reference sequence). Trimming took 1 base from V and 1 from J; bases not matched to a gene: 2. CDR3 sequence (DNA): TGTGCCAGTAGTATAGGAGGGGGCGGCACAGATACGCAGTATTTT. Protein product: CASSIGGGGTDTQYF.

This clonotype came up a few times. CDR3 DNA: TGTGCCAGCAGCTTAGGGGTCAGGGGCGCGCCCCTCCACTTT. It specifies CASSLGVRGAPLHF. This chain uses TRBV7-2 with TRBJ1-6; TRBD1 is a possible D gene (6 bases). The CDR3 loop spans 14 amino acids. Looked up from germline, CDR1 is SGHTA and CDR2 is FQGNSA. V lost 1 base, J lost 13 bases, and 14 bases lay in between.

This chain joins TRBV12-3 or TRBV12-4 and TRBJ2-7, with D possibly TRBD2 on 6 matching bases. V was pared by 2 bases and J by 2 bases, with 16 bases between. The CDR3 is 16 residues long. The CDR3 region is CASSLSLGGSTYEQYF. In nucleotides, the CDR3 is TGTGCCAGCAGTTTAAGCTTAGGAGGGAGTACCTACGAGCAGTACTTC.

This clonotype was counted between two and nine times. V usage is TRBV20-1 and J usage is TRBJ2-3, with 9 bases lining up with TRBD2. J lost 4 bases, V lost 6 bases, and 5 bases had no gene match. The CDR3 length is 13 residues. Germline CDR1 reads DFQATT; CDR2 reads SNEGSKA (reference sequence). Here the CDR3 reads CSALSGGPDTQYF. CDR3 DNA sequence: TGCAGTGCCCTTAGCGGGGGTCCAGATACGCAGTATTTT.

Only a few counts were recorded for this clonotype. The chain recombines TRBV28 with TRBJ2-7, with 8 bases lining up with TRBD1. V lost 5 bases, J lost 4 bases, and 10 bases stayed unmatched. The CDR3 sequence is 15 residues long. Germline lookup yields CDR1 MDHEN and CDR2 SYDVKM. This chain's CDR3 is CASSPPRTGRYEQYF. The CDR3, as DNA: TGTGCCAGCAGTCCACCCAGGACAGGGAGGTACGAGCAGTACTTC.

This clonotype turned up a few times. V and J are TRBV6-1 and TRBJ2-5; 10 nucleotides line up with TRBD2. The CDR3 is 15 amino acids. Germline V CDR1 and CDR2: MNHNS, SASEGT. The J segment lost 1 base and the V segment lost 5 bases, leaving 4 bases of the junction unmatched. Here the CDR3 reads CASSRLAGAQETQYF. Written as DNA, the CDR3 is TGTGCCAGCAGTCGGCTAGCGGGAGCCCAAGAGACCCAGTACTTC.

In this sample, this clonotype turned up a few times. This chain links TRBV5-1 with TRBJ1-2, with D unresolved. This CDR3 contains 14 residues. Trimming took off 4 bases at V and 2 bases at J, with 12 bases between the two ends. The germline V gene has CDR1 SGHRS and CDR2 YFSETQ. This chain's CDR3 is CASSPGPGNYGYTF. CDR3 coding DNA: TGCGCCAGCAGCCCCGGGCCGGGAAACTATGGCTACACCTTC. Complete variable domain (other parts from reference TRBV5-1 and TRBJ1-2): KAGVTQTPRYLIKTRGQQVTLSCSPISGHRSVSWYQQTPGQGLQFLFEYFSETQRNKGNFPGRFSGRQFSNSRSEMNVSTLELGDSALYLCASSPGPGNYGYTFGSGTRLTVV.

CDR3 nucleotide sequence: TGTGCCAGCAGCCCCGCCGCCAGGTCCACCGGGGAGCTGTTTTTT. Protein: CASSPAARSTGELFF. This chain links TRBV6-2 or TRBV6-3 with TRBJ2-2; D not certain. V shed 6 bases and J shed 4 bases, with 15 bases lying between them. Germline CDR1 MNHEY, CDR2 SVGEGT. CDR3 length: 15 amino acids.

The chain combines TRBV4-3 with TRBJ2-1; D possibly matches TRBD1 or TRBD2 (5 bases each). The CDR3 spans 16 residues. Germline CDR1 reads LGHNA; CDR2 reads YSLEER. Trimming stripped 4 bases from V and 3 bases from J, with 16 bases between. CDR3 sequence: CASSPASWDDYNEQFF. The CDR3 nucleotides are TGCGCCAGCAGCCCCGCCTCATGGGACGACTACAATGAGCAGTTCTTC.

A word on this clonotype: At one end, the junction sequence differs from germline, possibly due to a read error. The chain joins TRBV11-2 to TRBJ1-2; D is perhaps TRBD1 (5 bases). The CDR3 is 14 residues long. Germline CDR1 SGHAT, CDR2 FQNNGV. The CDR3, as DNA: TGTGCCAGCAGCTTAGACAGGGAGGTGTATGACTACACCTTC. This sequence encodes CASSLDREVYDYTF.

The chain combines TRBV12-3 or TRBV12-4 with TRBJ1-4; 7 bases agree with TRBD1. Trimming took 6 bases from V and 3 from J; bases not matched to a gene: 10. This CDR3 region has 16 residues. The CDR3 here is CASSHTGVAANEKLFF. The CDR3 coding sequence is TGTGCCAGCAGCCACACAGGGGTAGCAGCTAATGAAAAACTGTTTTTT.

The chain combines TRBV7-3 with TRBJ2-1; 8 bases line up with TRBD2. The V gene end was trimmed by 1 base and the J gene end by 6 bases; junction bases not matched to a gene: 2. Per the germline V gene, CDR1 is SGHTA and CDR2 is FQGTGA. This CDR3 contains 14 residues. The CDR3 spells CASSLNGGGNEQFF. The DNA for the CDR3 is TGTGCCAGCAGCTTAAACGGGGGGGGCAATGAGCAGTTCTTC.

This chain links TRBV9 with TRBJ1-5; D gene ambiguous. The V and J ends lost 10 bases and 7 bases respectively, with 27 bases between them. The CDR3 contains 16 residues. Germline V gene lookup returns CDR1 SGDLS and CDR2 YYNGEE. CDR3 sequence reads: CAFTKPGSNSIQPQHF. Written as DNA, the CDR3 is TGTGCCTTTACCAAGCCGGGGTCCAATTCAATACAGCCCCAGCATTTT. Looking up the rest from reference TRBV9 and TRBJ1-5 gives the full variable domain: DSGVTQTPKHLITATGQRVTLRCSPRSGDLSVYWYQQSLDQGLQFLIQYYNGEERAKGNILERFSAQQFPDLHSELNLSSLELGDSALYFCAFTKPGSNSIQPQHFGDGTRLSIL.

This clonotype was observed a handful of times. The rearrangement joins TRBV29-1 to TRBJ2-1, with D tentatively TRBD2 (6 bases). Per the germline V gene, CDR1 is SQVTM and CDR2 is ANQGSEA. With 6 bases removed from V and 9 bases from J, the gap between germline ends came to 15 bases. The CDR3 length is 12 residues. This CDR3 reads CSVQAGSFEQFF. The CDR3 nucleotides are TGCAGCGTGCAGGCCGGGAGCTTTGAGCAGTTCTTC.

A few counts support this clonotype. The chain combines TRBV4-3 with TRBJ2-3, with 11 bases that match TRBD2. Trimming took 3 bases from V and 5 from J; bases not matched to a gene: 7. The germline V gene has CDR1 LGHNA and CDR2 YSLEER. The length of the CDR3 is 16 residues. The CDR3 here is CASSQDSGRAGDTQYF. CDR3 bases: TGCGCCAGCAGCCAGGATAGCGGGAGGGCCGGAGATACGCAGTATTTT.

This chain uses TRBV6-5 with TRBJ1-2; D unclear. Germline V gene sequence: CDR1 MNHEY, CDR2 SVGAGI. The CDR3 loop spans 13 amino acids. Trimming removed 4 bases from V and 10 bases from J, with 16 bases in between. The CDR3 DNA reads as TGTGCCAGCAGTTGGGCCCGTGGCGCCGACTACACCTTC. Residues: CASSWARGADYTF.

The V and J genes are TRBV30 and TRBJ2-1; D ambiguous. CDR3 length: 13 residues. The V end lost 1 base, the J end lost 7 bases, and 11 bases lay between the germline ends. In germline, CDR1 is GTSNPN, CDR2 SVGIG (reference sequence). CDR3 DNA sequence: TGTGCCTGGAGTGCAACCCCAAGTAATGAGCAGTTCTTC. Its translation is CAWSATPSNEQFF. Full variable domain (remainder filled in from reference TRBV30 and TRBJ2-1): SQTIHQWPATLVQPVGSPLSLECTVEGTSNPNLYWYRQAAGRGLQLLFYSVGIGQISSEVPQNLSASRPQDRQFILSSKKLLLSDSGFYLCAWSATPSNEQFFGPGTRLTVL.